The entry below gives a single T cell receptor (beta chain) sequence along with its context. Antigen: not known. For the second PCR, which ran for about 7 to 11 cycles, a sample-barcoded 5' primer and a J-beta primer mix were used. TCRdb passed the 5' RACE reads through MiXCR, listing each CDR3 protein once. The data show about 1,400,000 distinct CDR3 sequences, 55% to 75% seen once. The entry originates in a study of blood T cells in healthy people across ages. The amount of total RNA extracted per sample was at least 5.5 micrograms. Points from the study as a whole: Donor CMV status was unknown, possibly confounding expanded clonotype changes. Observed TCR beta diversity per million T cells went down as age went up. This fall followed a roughly linear course with age. The long-lived group displayed more naive CD4+ cells, plus higher diversity, than the aged donors did.

Sequenced material: blood. The sequence was obtained from a man aged 18-30 years in good health.

CDR3 bases: TGTGCCAGCAGCGCCCCGGACAAATCCTACGAGCAGTACTTC. Protein sequence: CASSAPDKSYEQYF. The chain is built from TRBV2 and TRBJ2-7; D is possibly TRBD1 (5 bases). Looked up from germline, CDR1 is SNHLY and CDR2 is FYNNEI. The CDR3 sequence is 14 residues long. The V and J ends lost 6 bases and 1 base respectively, with 13 bases between them.